These 18 T cell receptor beta chains were sequenced from one sample in a study of pediatric ulcerative colitis. The rectum was sampled with one to two pinch biopsies at colonoscopy. Clones were sequenced by immunoSEQ multiplex PCR, and TCRdb holds only the in-frame ones, with some missing. In the table there are over 20,000 clones, about two thirds of which are singletons. The specimen sequenced was gut tissue. These receptor sequences come from a boy younger than 18 with severe ulcerative colitis.

The rearrangement links TRBV19 to TRBJ2-3, with D possibly being TRBD1 (6 bases). Trimming took off 5 bases at V and 3 bases at J, with 12 bases between the two ends. Germline CDR1 and CDR2: LNHDA and SQIVND (reference sequence). The CDR3 length is 14 residues. The CDR3 DNA reads TGTGCCAGTAGTCCCGACAGGAGAACAGATACGCAGTATTTT. Translating it yields CASSPDRRTDTQYF.

The chain has TRBV7-8 and TRBJ2-7; a possible D gene is TRBD1 (5 bases). Germline V gene data show CDR1 as SGHVS and CDR2 as FQNEAQ. With 5 bases removed from V and 2 bases from J, the gap between germline ends came to 7 bases. The CDR3 is 12 amino acids. DNA of the CDR3: TGTGCCAGCAGCCGACAGACCTACGAGCAGTACTTC. It yields the protein CASSRQTYEQYF. Using reference TRBV7-8 and TRBJ2-7 for the parts outside the CDR3, the full variable domain is GAGVSQSPRYKVAKRGQDVALRCDPISGHVSLFWYQQALGQGPEFLTYFQNEAQLDKSGLPSDRFFAERPEGSVSTLKIQRTQQEDSAVYLCASSRQTYEQYFGPGTRLTVT.

This sequence joins TRBV5-1 and TRBJ2-3; D may correspond to TRBD1 or TRBD2 (5 bases each). V was clipped by 0 bases and J by 2 bases, with 7 bases between them. The CDR3 totals 14 residues. The germline gives CDR1 SGHRS, CDR2 YFSETQ. The CDR3 DNA is TGCGCCAGCAGCTTGGGGGGGTACACAGATACGCAGTATTTT. Translated: CASSLGGYTDTQYF.

There are a few counts of this clone. The genes are TRBV19 and TRBJ1-1; D is unclear. V shed 5 bases and J shed 6 bases, with 16 bases lying between them. The germline CDR1 and CDR2 sequences are LNHDA and SQIVND (reference sequence). The CDR3 totals 14 residues. DNA of the CDR3: TGTGCCAGTAGTTCCCTTCCCGTGTCGGCTGAAGCTTTCTTT. As protein: CASSSLPVSAEAFF.

The chain is built from TRBV5-1 and TRBJ2-1; 9 bases are a match to TRBD1. Germline CDR1 SGHRS, CDR2 YFSETQ. The V segment lost 1 base and the J segment 6 bases; nucleotides outside the gene matches: 5. The CDR3 length is 15 residues. The CDR3 DNA follows: TGCGCCAGCAGCTTGCGGGGACAGGGTCTCAATGAGCAGTTCTTC. Protein sequence: CASSLRGQGLNEQFF.

The chain uses TRBV5-6 and TRBJ2-1; no clear D gene. The CDR3 sequence is 13 residues long. V was clipped by 0 bases and J by 15 bases, with 16 bases between them. Germline CDR1 reads SGHDT; CDR2 reads YYEEEE. As DNA, the CDR3 is TGTGCCAGCAGCTTGGGGCGTTCGGGCTTACCGTTCTTC. Its translation: CASSLGRSGLPFF.

In this sample, this clone is medium-sized. The chain joins TRBV7-8 to TRBJ1-5, with D possibly matching TRBD1 (5 bases). CDR1 and CDR2 from the germline V gene are SGHVS and FQNEAQ. Trimming shortened V by 5 bases and J by 0 bases, and 11 bases separated the two germline ends. CDR3 length: 15 amino acids. DNA for the CDR3: TGTGCCAGCAGCGAACAGGAATATAGCAATCAGCCCCAGCATTTT. As protein: CASSEQEYSNQPQHF. Variable domain in full (rest from reference TRBV7-8 and TRBJ1-5): GAGVSQSPRYKVAKRGQDVALRCDPISGHVSLFWYQQALGQGPEFLTYFQNEAQLDKSGLPSDRFFAERPEGSVSTLKIQRTQQEDSAVYLCASSEQEYSNQPQHFGDGTRLSIL.

This clone was recorded a few times. V is TRBV7-3 and J is TRBJ2-2, with a weak D call TRBD2 (5 bases). There are 13 residues in the CDR3. Germline V gene sequence: CDR1 SGHTA, CDR2 FQGTGA. The ends were cut back, 3 bases at V and 8 bases at J, with 10 bases in the middle. CDR3 protein: CASSFTGVGELFF. The CDR3 coding sequence is TGTGCCAGCAGCTTTACCGGGGTTGGGGAGCTGTTTTTT.

This clone has only one observation. V is TRBV20-1 and J is TRBJ1-2; D is undetermined. Looked up from germline, CDR1 is DFQATT and CDR2 is SNEGSKA (reference sequence). V gave up 4 bases and J gave up 3 bases, with 6 bases separating them. CDR3 length: 11 amino acids. The CDR3, as DNA: TGCAGTGCTACGAGGGACTATGGCTACACCTTC. As protein: CSATRDYGYTF.

The genes are TRBV5-4 and TRBJ1-2, with D possibly TRBD1 on 6 matching bases. The germline CDR1 and CDR2 sequences are SGHNT and YYREEE (reference sequence). V was pared by 4 bases and J by 6 bases, with 19 bases between. This CDR3 is 15 amino acids long. As DNA, the CDR3 is TGTGCCAGCAGCAAATGGGGAGGCAGGGGAAATGGCTACACCTTC. Its translation is CASSKWGGRGNGYTF.

This clone turned up a few times. This chain joins TRBV30 and TRBJ1-1; D is uncertain. Germline V gene sequence: CDR1 GTSNPN, CDR2 SVGIG (reference sequence). The V end was cut by 2 bases, the J end by 1 base, with 8 bases between. This CDR3 comprises 13 residues. The CDR3 nucleotides are TGTGCCTGGAGTCGGTCAGGGAACACTGAAGCTTTCTTT. It codes for CAWSRSGNTEAFF. The variable domain in full, completed from reference TRBV30 and TRBJ1-1, reads SQTIHQWPATLVQPVGSPLSLECTVEGTSNPNLYWYRQAAGRGLQLLFYSVGIGQISSEVPQNLSASRPQDRQFILSSKKLLLSDSGFYLCAWSRSGNTEAFFGQGTRLTVV.

This clone was detected a few times. The chain employs TRBV2 and TRBJ2-7, with TRBD2 as a possible D gene (5 bases). V was pared by 6 bases and J by 6 bases, with 12 bases between. This CDR3 has 12 amino acids. CDR1 is SNHLY and CDR2 is FYNNEI in the germline V gene. CDR3 sequence (DNA): TGTGCCAGCAGCCTCGGACTCGGCGAGCAGTACTTC. Translating gives CASSLGLGEQYF.

The V call is TRBV14, the J call TRBJ2-7; D not resolved. Looked up from germline, CDR1 is SGHDN and CDR2 is FVKESK. This CDR3 has 13 amino acids. V was clipped by 3 bases and J by 0 bases, with 6 bases between them. DNA for the CDR3: TGTGCCAGCAGCCAGCAGGTCTCCTACGAGCAGTACTTC. This sequence encodes CASSQQVSYEQYF.

This chain links TRBV6-5 with TRBJ1-5; D is uncertain. The germline V gene encodes CDR1 MNHEY and CDR2 SVGAGI. V was cut by 6 bases and J by 0 bases, with 9 bases left in between. The CDR3 sequence is 14 residues long. The CDR3 region has the DNA TGTGCCAGCAGACTGGAGTATAGCAATCAGCCCCAGCATTTT. Protein product: CASRLEYSNQPQHF.

The V gene is TRBV28, the J gene TRBJ2-7; TRBD2 matches at 7 bases. This CDR3 is built from 14 residues. V shed 5 bases, J shed 3 bases, and the junction held 7 bases outside the gene matches. The germline CDR1 and CDR2 sequences are MDHEN and SYDVKM. The CDR3 loop reads CASSGPSGVYEQYF. The CDR3 DNA is TGTGCCAGCAGTGGCCCCAGCGGGGTCTACGAGCAGTACTTC.

This sequence joins TRBV10-2 and TRBJ1-1; D is uncertain. Trimming stripped 3 bases from V and 4 bases from J, with 12 bases between. The CDR3 has 14 residues. From germline, CDR1 is WSHSY and CDR2 SAAADI. The CDR3 DNA follows: TGCGCCAGCAGTGATCTGGGTTCGAGCACTGAAGCTTTCTTT. Its protein is CASSDLGSSTEAFF.

The chain carries TRBV5-1 and TRBJ1-4; D unclear. This CDR3 contains 15 residues. The germline gives CDR1 SGHRS, CDR2 YFSETQ. The germline V and J ends were trimmed by 2 bases and 4 bases, with 12 bases remaining between them. CDR3 protein: CASSFDSEINEKLFF. DNA for the CDR3: TGCGCCAGCAGCTTTGATTCGGAAATTAATGAAAAACTGTTTTTT. The entire variable domain, with the rest obtained from reference TRBV5-1 and TRBJ1-4, is as follows: KAGVTQTPRYLIKTRGQQVTLSCSPISGHRSVSWYQQTPGQGLQFLFEYFSETQRNKGNFPGRFSGRQFSNSRSEMNVSTLELGDSALYLCASSFDSEINEKLFFGSGTQLSVL.

This clone appeared a few times. The rearrangement links TRBV7-9 to TRBJ1-1; D not resolved. V was cut by 4 bases and J by 1 base, with 13 bases left in between. CDR1 is SEHNR and CDR2 is FQNEAQ in the germline V gene (reference sequence). The CDR3 spans 15 residues. CDR3 nucleotides: TGTGCCAGCAGCTCGATGCCCGTGCGGAACACTGAAGCTTTCTTT. This sequence encodes CASSSMPVRNTEAFF.